The 30 T cell receptor beta chains given below trace back to one sample, sequenced in a study of control samples from healthy donors and cancer patients. Here immunoSEQ multiplex PCR was the method, and the copy in TCRdb shows in-frame clones only, minus some. Among over 150,000 clones listed, about 90% were seen once. The sequenced sample was blood. All receptors derive from a woman aged 40 to 50 in good health.

The V and J genes are TRBV10-3 and TRBJ1-2, with 7 bases that match TRBD1. The V and J ends lost 5 bases and 2 bases, in that order; junction bases with no gene match: 5. This CDR3 comprises 14 residues. Germline-derived CDR1 and CDR2 are ENHRY and SYGVKD. The CDR3 DNA reads TGTGCCATCAGTCCGGGACAGCGAAACTATGGCTACACCTTC. It encodes CAISPGQRNYGYTF.

The J gene is TRBJ1-1, the V gene TRBV18; 9 nucleotides line up with TRBD1. Looked up from germline, CDR1 is KGHSH and CDR2 is LQKENI. CDR3 length: 16 residues. J was trimmed by 4 bases and V by 4 bases; bases with no gene match: 10. CDR3 region: CASSQRTGASGTEAFF. CDR3 nucleotides: TGTGCCAGCTCACAGAGGACAGGGGCATCGGGCACTGAAGCTTTCTTT.

DNA for the CDR3: TGCGCCAGCAGCCCGGGACAGAGCGCCAATGAGCAGTTCTTC. Protein: CASSPGQSANEQFF. The chain is built from TRBV5-1 and TRBJ2-1; 7 nucleotides agree with TRBD1. Germline V CDR1 and CDR2: SGHRS, YFSETQ. The CDR3 is made up of 14 amino acids. Trimming at V came to 4 bases and at J to 6 bases, leaving 7 bases not matched to a gene.

V is TRBV7-8 and J is TRBJ2-3, with 13 bases fitting TRBD2. Germline CDR1 is SGHVS and CDR2 is FQNEAQ. V shed 1 base and J 6 bases; nucleotides not matched to a gene: 4. This CDR3 spans 16 amino acids. CDR3 sequence reads: CASSLGLAGGADTQYF. CDR3 in DNA: TGTGCCAGCAGCTTAGGACTAGCGGGGGGTGCGGATACGCAGTATTTT.

This clone was observed a single time. The chain combines TRBV24-1 with TRBJ2-5; 11 bases align to TRBD2. Per the germline V gene, CDR1 is KGHDR and CDR2 is SFDVKD. The CDR3 runs 15 residues. With V trimmed by 5 bases and J by 4 bases, 5 bases remained unmatched. The DNA for the CDR3 is TGTGCCACCAGTGGTTCCGGGACTAGCGGAGAGACCCAGTACTTC. This codes for CATSGSGTSGETQYF.

This chain connects TRBV6-5 to TRBJ1-1; D call uncertain. CDR1 and CDR2 (germline): MNHEY, SVGAGI. Trimming removed 10 bases from V and 1 base from J, with 10 bases in between. CDR3 length: 12 residues. The CDR3 protein is CATTWANTEAFF. The CDR3 DNA reads as TGTGCCACGACGTGGGCGAACACTGAAGCTTTCTTT.

The gene calls are TRBV7-2 and TRBJ1-5; no firm D call. V was cut by 5 bases and J by 5 bases, with 13 bases left in between. CDR1 SGHTA and CDR2 FQGNSA come from the germline V gene. The CDR3 length is 14 residues. CDR3 protein: CASSPLSGDQPQHF. DNA of the CDR3: TGTGCCAGCAGCCCGCTCTCTGGGGATCAGCCCCAGCATTTT. The variable domain in full, completed from reference TRBV7-2 and TRBJ1-5, reads GAGVSQSPSNKVTEKGKDVELRCDPISGHTALYWYRQSLGQGLEFLIYFQGNSAPDKSGLPSDRFSAERTGGSVSTLTIQRTQQEDSAVYLCASSPLSGDQPQHFGDGTRLSIL.

The chain carries TRBV6-2 or TRBV6-3 and TRBJ2-1; 9 bases line up with TRBD2. The V segment lost 5 bases and the J segment 5 bases; nucleotides outside the gene matches: 7. The CDR3 is 15 residues long. Germline CDR1 MNHEY, CDR2 SVGEGT. The CDR3 here is CASSAGGFDHNEQFF. The DNA of the CDR3 is TGTGCCAGCAGTGCGGGGGGGTTCGACCACAATGAGCAGTTCTTC.

The table lists this clone with a few counts. This chain connects TRBV6-5 to TRBJ1-6, with D hard to call. Germline lookup yields CDR1 MNHEY and CDR2 SVGAGI. The V and J ends lost 5 bases and 10 bases respectively, with 18 bases between them. The length of the CDR3 is 15 residues. This CDR3 reads CASSMRAFVWSPLHF. The CDR3, as DNA: TGTGCCAGCAGTATGCGGGCCTTCGTGTGGTCACCCCTCCACTTT.

This sequence joins TRBV7-3 and TRBJ2-7; TRBD1 matches 8 bases. The CDR3 is 14 amino acids. The V gene's germline CDR1 is SGHTA and CDR2 FQGTGA. The junction had 8 bases not matched to a gene; V was cut back by 3 bases and J by 7 bases. The CDR3 DNA reads TGTGCCAGCAGCTTGGACAGGGCCGTGAGAGAGCAGTACTTC. Amino acid sequence: CASSLDRAVREQYF. The whole variable domain, filled in from reference TRBV7-3 and TRBJ2-7, reads GAGVSQTPSNKVTEKGKYVELRCDPISGHTALYWYRQSLGQGPEFLIYFQGTGAADDSGLPNDRFFAVRPEGSVSTLKIQRTERGDSAVYLCASSLDRAVREQYFGPGTRLTVT.

The chain couples TRBV7-9 to TRBJ1-1, with no clear D. CDR3 length: 13 amino acids. V lost 3 bases, J lost 5 bases, and 10 bases lay in between. Germline CDR1 and CDR2: SEHNR and FQNEAQ (reference sequence). This CDR3 reads CASSLTQGTEAFF. CDR3 nucleotide sequence: TGTGCCAGCAGCTTGACCCAAGGGACTGAAGCTTTCTTT.

V usage is TRBV29-1 and J usage is TRBJ2-7; D is possibly TRBD1 (5 bases). CDR1 is SQVTM and CDR2 is ANQGSEA in the germline V gene. The V and J ends lost 6 bases and 3 bases respectively, with 9 bases between them. The CDR3 is 11 residues long. The CDR3 bases are TGCAGCGTAGCCCAGGGCTACGAGCAGTACTTC. Protein: CSVAQGYEQYF.

The chain couples TRBV23-1 to TRBJ1-5; no clear D gene. TRBV23-1 has ORF status, its function being uncertain. The V gene lost 4 bases and the J gene lost 3 bases, with 13 bases spanning the gap. This CDR3 spans 15 amino acids. The CDR3 coding sequence is TGCGCCAGCAGTCCCCCCACAGTCTACAATCAGCCCCAGCATTTT. Amino acid sequence: CASSPPTVYNQPQHF.

The V call is TRBV6-1, the J call TRBJ1-2; TRBD1 agrees at 7 bases. Germline V gene sequence: CDR1 MNHNS, CDR2 SASEGT. Trimming at V came to 2 bases and at J to 8 bases, leaving 5 bases not matched to a gene. CDR3 length equals 13 residues. The CDR3 reads CASSEPTGEGYTF. In DNA, the CDR3 is TGTGCCAGCAGTGAACCCACAGGGGAAGGCTACACCTTC.

This clone was picked up a small number of times. The J gene is TRBJ1-1, the V gene TRBV27; perhaps TRBD1 as D (5 bases). The CDR3 runs 13 residues. Germline CDR1 reads MNHEY; CDR2 reads SMNVEV (reference sequence). Trimming took off 3 bases at V and 1 base at J, with 6 bases between the two ends. The CDR3 bases are TGTGCCAGCAGTTTTGGGGGGAACACTGAAGCTTTCTTT. Its translation is CASSFGGNTEAFF.

The V gene is TRBV11-1, the J gene TRBJ2-7; D is perhaps TRBD1 (6 bases). Trimming left V 5 bases short and J 7 bases short, with 15 bases between. Germline CDR1 SGHAT, CDR2 FQDESV (reference sequence). The CDR3 length is 13 residues. DNA of the CDR3: TGTGCCAGCAGCCTTAACGTAGGGGGAGAGCAGTACTTC. This codes for CASSLNVGGEQYF.

This sequence joins TRBV4-1 and TRBJ1-5, with 8 bases lining up with TRBD1. Trimming took 0 bases from V and 3 from J; bases not matched to a gene: 1. The germline V gene has CDR1 MGHRA and CDR2 YSYEKL. The CDR3 extends over 15 amino acids. The CDR3 DNA reads TGCGCCAGCAGCCAAGAGGGACAGGTCAATCAGCCCCAGCATTTT. It codes for CASSQEGQVNQPQHF.

The table lists this clone with a few counts. The rearrangement joins TRBV2 to TRBJ2-5; TRBD2 aligns across 8 bases. This CDR3 spans 15 amino acids. Unmatched junction bases numbered 9, after V lost 8 bases and J lost 1 base. Germline assignment: CDR1 SNHLY and CDR2 FYNNEI. The CDR3 DNA reads TGTGCCAGCGGCGGCGAGCGGGGGCCCCAAGAGACCCAGTACTTC. It translates to CASGGERGPQETQYF.

The chain combines TRBV6-2 or TRBV6-3 with TRBJ2-7; 13 nucleotides line up with TRBD2. CDR3 size: 17 residues. CDR1 is MNHEY, CDR2 SVGEGT, per germline. V lost 2 bases to trimming and J lost 2 bases; unmatched junction nucleotides: 6. The CDR3 protein is CASSYLRLAGGPYEQYF. The CDR3 DNA sequence: TGTGCCAGCAGTTACCTCCGACTAGCGGGGGGTCCCTACGAGCAGTACTTC.

The chain combines TRBV5-6 with TRBJ1-6; no reliable D call. The germline V gene has CDR1 SGHDT and CDR2 YYEEEE. Trimming shortened V by 4 bases and J by 5 bases, and 16 bases separated the two germline ends. This CDR3 spans 16 amino acids. The CDR3 is CASSLGVTPDNSPLHF. The CDR3 DNA is TGTGCCAGCAGCCTCGGTGTTACTCCCGATAATTCACCCCTCCACTTT.

The rearrangement uses TRBV21-1 and TRBJ1-1. TRBV21-1 is listed as a pseudogene. This CDR3 comprises 12 residues. CDR3 DNA sequence: TGTGCCAGCAGCAAAGTCCCTAGCGGAGCTTTCTTT. This translates into CASSKVPSGAFF.

The gene calls are TRBV6-6 and TRBJ2-7; D tentatively reads TRBD1 or TRBD2 (6 bases each). Between the trimmed V and J ends, which lost 5 bases and 4 bases, there was a span of 24 bases. The length of the CDR3 is 17 residues. CDR1 and CDR2 (germline): MNHNY, SVGAGI (reference sequence). This CDR3 is CASSRGRYGGTLYEQYF. The CDR3 DNA is TGTGCCAGCAGTCGAGGAAGGTACGGCGGGACATTGTACGAGCAGTACTTC.

The chain recombines TRBV25-1 with TRBJ1-4, with 9 bases identical to TRBD1. This CDR3 spans 14 amino acids. CDR1 is MGHDK and CDR2 is SYGVNS in the germline V gene. Trimming at V came to 4 bases and at J to 8 bases, leaving 5 bases not matched to a gene. The CDR3 bases are TGTGCCAGCAGTGGCGGGACAGGGCTGGAAAAACTGTTTTTT. The encoded protein is CASSGGTGLEKLFF.

This clone appeared a single time. The CDR3 loop reads CASSLGPQETQYF. In nucleotides, the CDR3 is TGTGCCAGCAGCCTCGGGCCCCAAGAGACCCAGTACTTC. The V gene is TRBV4-2, the J gene TRBJ2-5, with D uncertain. Looked up from germline, CDR1 is LGHNA and CDR2 is YNFKEQ. The CDR3 runs 13 residues. Trimming pared 4 bases from V and 1 base from J, leaving 7 bases between.

The chain is built from TRBV12-3 or TRBV12-4 and TRBJ1-1; D unresolved. The CDR3 is 13 amino acids. V gave up 3 bases and J gave up 1 base, with 6 bases separating them. CDR3 region: CASSFSGNTEAFF. The CDR3 DNA follows: TGTGCCAGCAGTTTTTCGGGGAACACTGAAGCTTTCTTT.

The chain links TRBV7-9 to TRBJ2-1, with D tentatively TRBD1 (5 bases). Germline V CDR1 and CDR2: SEHNR, FQNEAQ (reference sequence). CDR3 size: 13 residues. V was shortened by 6 bases and J by 3 bases, with 9 bases between the two germline ends. The CDR3 bases are TGTGCCAGCAGTATGACAGTCTACAATGAGCAGTTCTTC. This gives the protein CASSMTVYNEQFF. The full variable domain, in which reference TRBV7-9 and TRBJ2-1 provide the parts outside the CDR3, is DTGVSQNPRHKITKRGQNVTFRCDPISEHNRLYWYRQTLGQGPEFLTYFQNEAQLEKSRLLSDRFSAERPKGSFSTLEIQRTEQGDSAMYLCASSMTVYNEQFFGPGTRLTVL.

J is TRBJ1-2 and V is TRBV19; 9 bases fit TRBD1. Germline values: CDR1 LNHDA, CDR2 SQIVND (reference sequence). The CDR3 spans 15 residues. V lost 2 bases, J lost 5 bases, and 6 bases stayed unmatched. CDR3 loop: CASSIPGTGKYGYTF. The CDR3 region has the DNA TGTGCCAGTAGTATACCCGGGACAGGGAAGTATGGCTACACCTTC. The whole variable domain, filled in from reference TRBV19 and TRBJ1-2, reads DGGITQSPKYLFRKEGQNVTLSCEQNLNHDAMYWYRQDPGQGLRLIYYSQIVNDFQKGDIAEGYSVSREKKESFPLTVTSAQKNPTAFYLCASSIPGTGKYGYTFGSGTRLTVV.

The chain recombines TRBV5-5 with TRBJ2-1; D not resolved. This CDR3 comprises 14 residues. V was cut by 2 bases and J by 6 bases, with 12 bases left in between. The germline V gene has CDR1 SGHKS and CDR2 YYEKEE (reference sequence). The chain's CDR3 is CASSFASPGNEQFF. CDR3 nucleotide sequence: TGTGCCAGCAGCTTCGCCTCCCCGGGCAATGAGCAGTTCTTC.

V gene TRBV3-1 (or the pseudogene TRBV3-2) combines with J gene TRBJ2-5, with 7 bases matching TRBD2. The J segment lost 5 bases and the V segment lost 1 base, leaving 7 bases of the junction unmatched. Germline values: CDR1 LGHDT, CDR2 YNNKEL (reference sequence). There are 15 residues in the CDR3. In nucleotides, the CDR3 is TGTGCCAGCAGCCAAGGGGGACTACCACGGGAGACCCAGTACTTC. This codes for CASSQGGLPRETQYF.

Remarks on this clone: One end of the junction does not line up with germline, which may come from a read error. The chain joins TRBV3-1 (or the pseudogene TRBV3-2) to TRBJ1-2, with D possibly matching TRBD1 (5 bases). CDR3 length: 12 amino acids. The germline V gene encodes CDR1 LGHDT and CDR2 YNNKEL (reference sequence). The CDR3 region is CASSQDSDRTCF. As DNA, the CDR3 is TGTGCCAGCAGCCAAGACTCCGACAGAACATGCTTC.